The 25 T cell receptor beta chains reported below all come from one sample, sequenced in a study of tumor and adjacent non-tumor tissue in lung cancer. RNA was extracted from bulk tissue without any cell sorting. A modified ARM-PCR protocol with three rounds of nested PCR amplified TCRbeta. One entry per CDR3 protein, called by TCRdb with MiXCR from the multiplex PCR reads. This table has over 110,000 distinct CDR3 sequences, around 67% appearing once. Specimen: lung tumor tissue. The receptors come from a man aged 55 to 69 with small cell lung cancer.

The V gene is TRBV13, the J gene TRBJ2-3, with D perhaps given as TRBD1 or TRBD2 (6 bases each). V dropped 8 bases and J dropped 0 bases, with 15 bases sitting between them. The CDR3 sequence is 15 residues long. CDR1 is PRHDT and CDR2 is FYEKMQ in the germline V gene (reference sequence). CDR3 sequence: CASHLRGVSTDTQYF. CDR3 in DNA: TGTGCCAGCCATTTAAGGGGGGTGAGCACAGATACGCAGTATTTT.

Of note for this clonotype: A much larger clone lies one base from this, so it may be a read error. The chain combines TRBV29-1 with TRBJ1-1, with D hard to call. CDR3 length equals 14 residues. Germline lookup yields CDR1 SQVTM and CDR2 ANQGSEA. Trimming left V 6 bases short and J 1 base short, with 15 bases between. Here the CDR3 DNA reads TGCAGCGTGGCCGACGTGGGTAAGAACACTGAAGCTTTCTTT. Amino acid sequence: CSVADVGKNTEAFF.

As for this clonotype: Possible read error: a much larger clone is one base away. The rearrangement links TRBV20-1 to TRBJ1-2; D remains unclear. Germline V gene sequence: CDR1 DFQATT, CDR2 SNEGSKA (reference sequence). This CDR3 is built from 12 residues. CDR3 bases: TGCAGTGCTAGAGCCCCTAACTATGGCCACACCTTC. The encoded protein is CSARAPNYGHTF.

This chain joins TRBV6-5 and TRBJ2-7; 7 nucleotides align to TRBD2. The CDR3 is made up of 14 amino acids. CDR1 MNHEY and CDR2 SVGAGI come from the germline V gene. CDR3 residues: CASRPAGKVYEQYV. In DNA form, the CDR3 reads TGTGCCAGCAGGCCAGCGGGAAAAGTCTACGAGCAGTATGTC.

A note on this clonotype: One end of the junction fails to match germline, which may point to a read error. V gene TRBV11-1 combines with J gene TRBJ2-5; D is perhaps TRBD2 (6 bases). The CDR3 is 17 residues long. CDR1 is SGHAT, CDR2 FQDESV, per germline (reference sequence). CDR3: CASRAGGRSGNQETQYF. CDR3 coding DNA: TGTGCCAGCAGGGCCGGGGGACGGTCGGGGAACCAAGAGACCCAATACTTC.

The CDR3 DNA follows: TGCAGTGCAAAGACTAGCGGAAATTTATACGAGCAGTACGTC. Protein: CSAKTSGNLYEQYV. This chain links TRBV20-1 with TRBJ2-7; TRBD2 aligns across 9 bases. The CDR3 has 14 amino acids. Germline CDR1 is DFQATT and CDR2 is SNEGSKA (reference sequence). The J segment lost 4 bases and the V segment lost 6 bases, leaving 10 bases of the junction unmatched.

This clonotype was counted a few times. The junction does not match germline at one end; this may be a read error. V and J are TRBV11-2 and TRBJ2-2; D not resolved. Looked up from germline, CDR1 is SGHAT and CDR2 is FQNNGV. The CDR3 extends over 13 amino acids. CDR3 loop: CAISLGVAGELFF. The CDR3 DNA is TGTGCCATCAGCTTAGGTGTGGCCGGGGAGCTGTTTTTT.

The genes are TRBV11-2 and TRBJ2-3; perhaps TRBD2 as D (6 bases). This CDR3 has 16 residues. V dropped 6 bases and J dropped 6 bases, with 22 bases sitting between them. CDR1 is SGHAT, CDR2 FQNNGV, per germline. CDR3 in DNA: TGTGCCAGCAGTTCAACTCTAGGAGGGGCAACGGATACGCAGTATTTT. This encodes CASSSTLGGATDTQYF.

Comments on this clonotype: The germline gene is not matched at one end of the junction; a read error may be the cause. The chain has TRBV11-2 and TRBJ2-2; possibly TRBD2 for D (7 bases). The CDR3 sequence is 15 residues long. Germline CDR1 SGHAT, CDR2 FQNNGV. DNA for the CDR3: TGTGCCAGCACGGTTGATGGAGGGTCGGCCGGGGGGCTGTTTTTC. Translating it yields CASTVDGGSAGGLFF. Based on the CDR3 plus reference TRBV11-2 and TRBJ2-2, the full variable domain is EAGVAQSPRYKIIEKRQSVAFWCNPISGHATLYWYQQILGQGPKLLIQFQNNGVVDDSQLPKDRFSAERLKGVDSTLKIQPAKLEDSAVYLCASTVDGGSAGGLFFGEGSRLTVL.

The chain carries TRBV2 and TRBJ2-6; no reliable D call. CDR3 length equals 16 residues. CDR1 is SNHLY, CDR2 FYNNEI, per germline. The V gene lost 7 bases and the J gene lost 0 bases, with 13 bases spanning the gap. The chain's CDR3 is CASMRHGSSGANVLTF. DNA for the CDR3: TGTGCCAGCATGAGGCATGGGTCCTCTGGGGCCAACGTCCTGACTTTC.

To note about this clonotype: The junction does not match germline at one end; this may be a read error. This sequence joins TRBV20-1 and TRBJ2-1, with D perhaps matching TRBD2 (5 bases). The V gene's germline CDR1 is DFQATT and CDR2 SNEGSKA (reference sequence). The CDR3 extends over 13 amino acids. The CDR3 here is CNAREPKETKQFF. In nucleotides, the CDR3 is TGCAATGCTAGAGAACCTAAGGAGACTAAGCAGTTCTTC.

This clonotype appeared a few times. The chain joins TRBV28 to TRBJ2-7; 7 nucleotides line up with TRBD2. After removal of 4 bases from V and 3 bases from J, the junction contained 12 bases not matched to a gene. Per the germline V gene, CDR1 is MDHEN and CDR2 is SYDVKM. This CDR3 region has 16 residues. The CDR3 sequence is CASSSGLGLAVYEQYF. The DNA of the CDR3 is TGTGCCAGCAGTTCGGGGCTCGGGCTAGCGGTCTACGAGCAGTACTTC.

The genes are TRBV6-6 and TRBJ2-3, with a tentative D call TRBD1 (6 bases). CDR3 length: 13 residues. Germline loops: CDR1 MNHNY, CDR2 SVGAGI (reference sequence). The V and J ends lost 2 bases and 3 bases respectively, with 6 bases between them. In DNA form, the CDR3 reads TGTGCCAGCAGTTACCAGGGGACAGATACGCAGTATTTT. The encoded protein is CASSYQGTDTQYF.

This clonotype was detected a few times. No conserved phenylalanine or tryptophan ends this CDR3, so it is likely a read error. V gene TRBV20-1 combines with J gene TRBJ2-3; 10 bases are shared with TRBD2. The CDR3 length is 14 residues. Looked up from germline, CDR1 is DFQATT and CDR2 is SNEGSKA (reference sequence). V gave up 0 bases and J gave up 6 bases; unmatched junction bases: 3. CDR3 in DNA: TGCAGTGCTAGAGATGCTAGCGGGAGCGATACGCAGTATTTA. Translation: CSARDASGSDTQYL.

On this clonotype itself: This may be a read error: a much more frequent sequence differs by one nucleotide. The CDR3 end shows no conserved phenylalanine or tryptophan, and so a read error is likely. The J gene is TRBJ2-5, the V gene TRBV29-1; the match to TRBD1 covers 10 bases. The CDR3 has 15 residues. Germline values: CDR1 SQVTM, CDR2 ANQGSEA. Trimming cost V 7 bases and J 5 bases; bases outside gene matches: 13. CDR3 DNA sequence: TGCAGCGCGAGAAGGACAGGGGGTTTAGGGGAGACCCAGTACCTC. Its protein is CSARRTGGLGETQYL.

With respect to this clonotype: The CDR3 does not close with the conserved phenylalanine or tryptophan, likely indicating a read error. V gene TRBV6-1 combines with J gene TRBJ2-3, with a possible D match to TRBD2 (6 bases). This CDR3 is 14 amino acids long. Germline CDR1 MNHNS, CDR2 SASEGT. V lost 6 bases, J lost 0 bases, and 10 bases lay in between. Written as DNA, the CDR3 is TGTGCCAGCAGCACTAGCCCTAGCACAGATACGCAGTATTAT. It is translated as CASSTSPSTDTQYY.

In this sample, this clonotype turned up many times. V usage is TRBV12-3 or TRBV12-4 and J usage is TRBJ2-5; D is undetermined. This CDR3 has 13 amino acids. Trimming took off 3 bases at V and 1 base at J, with 6 bases between the two ends. Written as DNA, the CDR3 is TGTGCCAGCAGTTTGAACACCCAAGAGACCCAGTACTTC. It codes for CASSLNTQETQYF.

This clonotype was observed a handful of times. V and J are TRBV20-1 and TRBJ2-2; the D gene is possibly TRBD1 (5 bases). The germline gives CDR1 DFQATT, CDR2 SNEGSKA (reference sequence). There are 12 residues in the CDR3. V was pared by 6 bases and J by 6 bases, with 11 bases between. The CDR3 loop reads CSASRDSGELFF. CDR3 coding DNA: TGCAGTGCCAGCAGGGATTCCGGGGAGCTGTTTTTT.

A remark on this clonotype: A read error is possible here, since a much larger clone lies one base away. The rearrangement links TRBV20-1 to TRBJ2-1; 7 bases map to TRBD1. The CDR3 runs to 16 residues. The germline CDR1 and CDR2 sequences are DFQATT and SNEGSKA (reference sequence). Here the CDR3 DNA reads TGCAGTGCTAGAGATGTGAGGACAGGCTCCTACAATGAGCACTTCTTC. Translated, it gives CSARDVRTGSYNEHFF.

Concerning this clonotype itself: The conserved phenylalanine or tryptophan is not found at the CDR3 terminus, so this likely reflects a read error. The V call is TRBV12-3 or TRBV12-4, the J call TRBJ1-1, with TRBD1 identical over 7 bases. Trimming cost V 6 bases and J 5 bases; bases outside gene matches: 15. This CDR3 region has 16 residues. CDR3 nucleotides: TGTGCCAGCAGCCATCCGACAGGGCGCAGGCGAACTGAAGCTTTCTAT. Translating gives CASSHPTGRRRTEAFY.

This clonotype was seen only a few times. The V call is TRBV12-3 or TRBV12-4, the J call TRBJ2-7, with D uncertain. This CDR3 comprises 13 residues. The germline V and J ends were trimmed by 6 bases and 3 bases, with 12 bases remaining between them. The CDR3 sequence: CASSSVRLYEQYF. The CDR3, as DNA: TGTGCCAGCAGCTCTGTACGGCTCTACGAGCAGTACTTC.

This clonotype turned up a few times. The V and J genes are TRBV28 and TRBJ2-7; D assignment may be TRBD1 or TRBD2 (5 bases each). CDR3 length: 15 residues. V was shortened by 5 bases and J by 9 bases, with 23 bases between the two germline ends. Germline V gene sequence: CDR1 MDHEN, CDR2 SYDVKM. The DNA of the CDR3 is TGTGCCAGCAGTGCCCCCGGGGCCGCGAGTAGGGGGCAGTACTTC. Translation gives CASSAPGAASRGQYF.

To note about this clonotype: At one end the junction does not follow the germline gene, possibly because of a read error. The chain joins TRBV5-1 to TRBJ1-3; D is unclear. Per the germline V gene, CDR1 is SGHRS and CDR2 is YFSETQ. The CDR3 contains 12 residues. The CDR3 coding sequence is TGCGCCAGCAGTTTGGGAAGAAACATCATATATTTT. It codes for CASSLGRNIIYF.

The chain carries TRBV20-1 and TRBJ2-3; D is possibly TRBD1 or TRBD2 (6 bases each). V gave up 8 bases and J gave up 3 bases, with 18 bases separating them. There are 14 residues in the CDR3. CDR1 is DFQATT, CDR2 SNEGSKA, per germline (reference sequence). The CDR3 region is CSTGGGSGTDTQYF. The CDR3 bases are TGCAGTACTGGAGGGGGGAGCGGGACAGATACGCAGTATTTT.

A remark on this clonotype: This clone may be a read error of a much larger clone one base away. The chain carries TRBV6-2 or TRBV6-3 and TRBJ2-3; weak D call: TRBD1 (5 bases). Looked up from germline, CDR1 is MNHEY and CDR2 is SVGEGT. The CDR3 is 15 amino acids. V was clipped by 0 bases and J by 4 bases, with 11 bases between them. This CDR3 is CASSYSGHVPDTQYF. DNA of the CDR3: TGTGCCAGCAGTTACTCGGGGCATGTCCCAGATACGCAGTATTTT.